Sequencing of this T cell receptor (beta chain) was carried out in a study of identical twins. This CDR3 spans 15 amino acids. Germline V lookup: CDR1 SGHTA, CDR2 FQGNSA. V was clipped by 3 bases and J by 1 base; unmatched bases: 6. Every donor was a healthy Caucasian. Template switching, a step in the protocol, added a universal primer site, and cDNA carried unique molecular identifiers. TCRdb itself ran the 5' RACE reads through MiXCR, one entry per CDR3 protein. The sample carries about 450,000 distinct CDR3 sequences, roughly 18% recorded once. Study-wide points: Carriage of fewer insertions was seen in abundant cord blood beta clonotypes, whereas memory repertoires showed none. Researchers caution that invariant MAIT and iNKT cells could partly confound zero-insertion analyses.

Regarding this clonotype: What it recognizes is unknown.

Sequencing was done on a sample of naive T cells sorted from blood. V and J are TRBV7-2 and TRBJ2-7; the match to TRBD1 covers 7 bases. The receptor's source is a middle-aged man in good health. The chain's CDR3 is CASSFRGQNSYEQYF. The CDR3 nucleotides are TGTGCCAGCAGCTTCCGGGGACAGAATTCCTACGAGCAGTACTTC.